This TCR beta chain originates from a study of T cell repertoires in cytomegalovirus infection. Study overall: From public TCR beta signatures came an indication of both CMV infection and matching HLA type. Study results and caveats: Across the ex vivo response, the dominant clonotypes were HLA-C-restricted CMV-specific TCR beta clonotypes. Adding up the frequency of public TCR beta families identified people who carried CMV plus the relevant HLA.

TCRdb processed the reads anew with MiXCR; each CDR3 protein has one entry. The sample lists a few hundred thousand distinct CDR3 sequences, 15% to 20% occurring once. About this clonotype itself: No antigen is known for it.

Trimming at V came to 0 bases and at J to 8 bases, leaving 10 bases not matched to a gene. There are 16 residues in the CDR3. Germline values: CDR1 SEHNR, CDR2 FQNEAQ (reference sequence). Sequencing used PBMCs. The receptor was isolated from a human donor in good health (CMV status not recorded). Some clones in this sample may be carry-over from other donors' samples. The V gene is TRBV7-9, the J gene TRBJ2-1; TRBD1 aligns across 7 bases. The CDR3 sequence: CASSLALNTGQDEQFF. The CDR3 DNA reads as TGTGCCAGCAGCTTAGCGCTAAACACAGGACAGGATGAGCAGTTCTTC.